These 18 T cell receptor beta chains share one sample of origin, sequenced in a study of blood T cell repertoires in COVID-19. Sequenced by immunoSEQ multiplex PCR; TCRdb stores in-frame clones only, minus some. The table has over 120,000 clones, more than 60% seen once. The sample consisted of peripheral blood. The receptors were sampled from an older woman with acute or convalescent COVID-19.

The CDR3 DNA reads as TGCGCCAGCAGTGAGCCGCCGACAGGGGATCAGCCCCAGCATTTT. Its protein product is CASSEPPTGDQPQHF. V gene TRBV10-2 combines with J gene TRBJ1-5, with TRBD1 matching 8 bases. The CDR3 is made up of 15 amino acids. CDR1 is WSHSY and CDR2 is SAAADI in the germline V gene. Trimming at V came to 2 bases and at J to 5 bases, leaving 5 bases not matched to a gene.

V gene TRBV5-1 combines with J gene TRBJ2-2; D unclear. This CDR3 spans 14 amino acids. Germline assignment: CDR1 SGHRS and CDR2 YFSETQ. The V end was cut by 9 bases, the J end by 2 bases, with 14 bases between. CDR3 region: CATRVGPNTGELFF. The CDR3 DNA reads as TGCGCCACCCGAGTTGGGCCCAACACCGGGGAGCTGTTTTTT.

The V and J genes are TRBV12-3 or TRBV12-4 and TRBJ1-1; the D is unclear. This CDR3 is 13 amino acids long. Trimming took off 8 bases at V and 4 bases at J, with 14 bases between the two ends. CDR3 nucleotides: TGTGCCAGCTGGGGAGTGCGTGGCACTGAAGCTTTCTTT. Its translation is CASWGVRGTEAFF.

The chain joins TRBV4-2 to TRBJ2-3, with 8 bases lining up with TRBD1. With 1 base clipped from V and 1 base from J, the junction kept 4 bases outside the gene matches. CDR1 is LGHNA, CDR2 YNFKEQ, per germline. CDR3 length equals 16 residues. This CDR3 is CASSQAQGARTDTQYF. CDR3 in DNA: TGTGCCAGCAGCCAAGCCCAGGGGGCGCGCACAGATACGCAGTATTTT.

This rearrangement joins TRBV5-4 to TRBJ2-3; the D gene is possibly TRBD1 (5 bases). The CDR3 spans 13 residues. Between the trimmed V and J ends, which lost 3 bases and 4 bases, there was a span of 9 bases. Germline V gene lookup returns CDR1 SGHNT and CDR2 YYREEE (reference sequence). CDR3 protein: CASSSIRADTQYF. CDR3 DNA sequence: TGTGCCAGCAGCTCCATCAGGGCAGATACGCAGTATTTT.

V gene TRBV5-1 combines with J gene TRBJ2-1, with a weak D call TRBD2 (6 bases). Trimming pared 1 base from V and 4 bases from J, leaving 12 bases between. Per the germline V gene, CDR1 is SGHRS and CDR2 is YFSETQ. The CDR3 consists of 15 residues. CDR3: CASSLTGAGYNEQFF. Written as DNA, the CDR3 is TGCGCCAGCAGCTTGACGGGTGCGGGGTACAATGAGCAGTTCTTC.

The chain recombines TRBV6-5 with TRBJ2-1; D unclear. V was cut by 0 bases and J by 6 bases, with 12 bases left in between. The germline V gene encodes CDR1 MNHEY and CDR2 SVGAGI. This CDR3 is 15 amino acids long. CDR3 nucleotide sequence: TGTGCCAGCAGTTACTCGGCTGGGCTTGGCAATGAGCAGTTCTTC. Protein product: CASSYSAGLGNEQFF.

The table lists this clone with a count of one. The V call is TRBV6-5, the J call TRBJ1-5; possible D gene TRBD1, 5 bases. Trimming took 5 bases from V and 4 from J, leaving 15 bases between them. This CDR3 has 15 amino acids. The germline V gene encodes CDR1 MNHEY and CDR2 SVGAGI. CDR3 residues: CASSPEWGGNQPQHF. In DNA form, the CDR3 reads TGTGCCAGCAGTCCTGAGTGGGGGGGGAATCAGCCCCAGCATTTT.

The J gene is TRBJ2-2, the V gene TRBV3-1 (or the pseudogene TRBV3-2), with TRBD2 matching over 13 bases. Germline loops: CDR1 LGHDT, CDR2 YNNKEL (reference sequence). Trimming took 4 bases from V and 6 from J; bases not matched to a gene: 8. The CDR3 is 17 residues long. Here the CDR3 DNA reads TGTGCCAGCAGCCCCCCGGGACTAGCGGGACGGTCCGGGGAGCTGTTTTTT. This encodes CASSPPGLAGRSGELFF.

The J gene is TRBJ1-2, the V gene TRBV5-1, with 8 nucleotides matching TRBD1. With 4 bases clipped from V and 5 bases from J, the junction kept 7 bases outside the gene matches. The CDR3 totals 14 residues. Per germline, CDR1 SGHRS and CDR2 YFSETQ. CDR3 in amino acids: CASSPTGVGYGYTF. The DNA of the CDR3 is TGCGCCAGCAGCCCGACAGGGGTCGGGTATGGCTACACCTTC.

This clone was recorded once. The chain employs TRBV13 and TRBJ2-1; D gene uncertain. Germline V gene data show CDR1 as PRHDT and CDR2 as FYEKMQ (reference sequence). This CDR3 spans 11 amino acids. The germline V and J ends were trimmed by 2 bases and 10 bases, with 6 bases remaining between them. Written as DNA, the CDR3 is TGTGCCAGCAGCTTACTACAGGAGCAGTTCTTC. The encoded protein is CASSLLQEQFF.

This rearrangement joins TRBV10-1 to TRBJ2-1; TRBD2 agrees at 7 bases. J gave up 0 bases and V 8 bases, and 7 bases lay outside the gene matches. Germline values: CDR1 WNHNN, CDR2 SYGVQD (reference sequence). This CDR3 is 15 amino acids long. CDR3 loop: CASREVRSSYNEQFF. The CDR3 DNA reads TGCGCCAGCCGGGAGGTCCGAAGCTCCTACAATGAGCAGTTCTTC.

The rearrangement uses TRBV27 and TRBJ2-1; a possible D gene is TRBD1 (5 bases). V was pared by 2 bases and J by 5 bases, with 13 bases between. Germline-derived CDR1 and CDR2 are MNHEY and SMNVEV (reference sequence). The CDR3 is made up of 15 amino acids. CDR3 amino acids: CASSLRKGSNNEQFF. CDR3 coding DNA: TGTGCCAGCAGTTTAAGGAAGGGGTCTAACAATGAGCAGTTCTTC.

The count of this clone is one. The CDR3 DNA follows: TGTGCCAGCAACGAGCTAGGGAGGACTGAAGCTTTCTTT. This gives the protein CASNELGRTEAFF. The chain uses TRBV28 and TRBJ1-1; D is ambiguous. The CDR3 spans 13 residues. Germline loops: CDR1 MDHEN, CDR2 SYDVKM. The V gene lost 7 bases and the J gene lost 5 bases, with 14 bases spanning the gap.

The chain links TRBV19 to TRBJ1-5, with D unclear. Germline loops: CDR1 LNHDA, CDR2 SQIVND (reference sequence). The V gene lost 5 bases and the J gene lost 6 bases, with 8 bases spanning the gap. CDR3 length: 12 amino acids. The CDR3 here is CASSGLGQPQHF. The DNA for the CDR3 is TGTGCCAGTAGTGGTCTCGGTCAGCCCCAGCATTTT.

This clone was seen a handful of times. The chain employs TRBV28 and TRBJ2-3; possibly TRBD2 for D (6 bases). The CDR3 runs 16 residues. The V end was cut by 5 bases, the J end by 2 bases, with 17 bases between. Germline V gene sequence: CDR1 MDHEN, CDR2 SYDVKM. The CDR3 region is CASSLSASALTDTQYF. The CDR3 DNA sequence: TGTGCCAGCAGTCTATCAGCTAGCGCCCTCACAGATACGCAGTATTTT.

The rearrangement links TRBV12-3 or TRBV12-4 to TRBJ1-2; TRBD1 might be the D (5 bases). Trimming removed 7 bases from V and 3 bases from J, with 12 bases in between. The CDR3 extends over 13 amino acids. CDR3 coding DNA: TGTGCCAGCACCTTGGGGGGATACTATGGCTACACCTTC. Protein product: CASTLGGYYGYTF.

This clone was counted between two and nine times. This chain connects TRBV6-5 to TRBJ1-2, with D perhaps matching TRBD1 (5 bases). CDR1 MNHEY and CDR2 SVGAGI come from the germline V gene. Trimming left V 6 bases short and J 3 bases short, with 14 bases between. CDR3 length: 14 residues. CDR3 DNA sequence: TGTGCCAGCAGGGGGGGGAGTTGGCACTATGGCTACACCTTC. Protein: CASRGGSWHYGYTF.